These 5 T cell receptor beta chains were all obtained from the same sample, sequenced in a study of long-term antiretroviral therapy in people with HIV. Assay version v3.0 of immunoSEQ was used, and it was run at survey level. TCRdb's table, derived via immunoSEQ multiplex PCR, lists solely in-frame clones and lacks some. The data contain more than 12,000 clones, around four fifths of them singletons. The sample in question was unsorted PBMCs, obtained 1.3 years before starting antiretroviral therapy. The receptors come from a middle-aged man with HIV.

This rearrangement joins TRBV18 to TRBJ1-3; TRBD1 aligns across 7 bases. The CDR3 is 14 amino acids. Germline lookup yields CDR1 KGHSH and CDR2 LQKENI. V lost 6 bases and J lost 4; bases outside the gene matches: 6. The CDR3 DNA follows: TGTGCCAGCTCGCCAGACAGGGCCGGAAACACCATATATTTT. Protein product: CASSPDRAGNTIYF. Supplemented by reference TRBV18 and TRBJ1-3, the full variable domain reads NAGVMQNPRHLVRRRGQEARLRCSPMKGHSHVYWYRQLPEEGLKFMVYLQKENIIDESGMPKERFSAEFPKEGPSILRIQQVVRGDSAAYFCASSPDRAGNTIYFGEGSWLTVV.

The V call is TRBV29-1, the J call TRBJ2-3; 7 nucleotides match TRBD1. V lost 6 bases and J lost 3; bases outside the gene matches: 3. The germline CDR1 and CDR2 sequences are SQVTM and ANQGSEA. The CDR3 sequence is 12 residues long. The CDR3 DNA sequence: TGCAGCGTCCGGGGACAGACAGATACGCAGTATTTT. This encodes CSVRGQTDTQYF.

The chain couples TRBV7-6 to TRBJ2-1, with 10 positions matching TRBD2. Trimming removed 2 bases from V and 5 bases from J; junction bases left unmatched: 9. CDR1 is SGHVS, CDR2 FNYEAQ, per germline. The CDR3 consists of 17 residues. The CDR3 is CASSLRKGTSANNEQFF. In DNA, the CDR3 is TGTGCCAGCAGCTTAAGGAAGGGGACTAGCGCCAACAATGAGCAGTTCTTC.

The chain employs TRBV7-9 and TRBJ2-7; 11 bases line up with TRBD1. The germline gives CDR1 SEHNR, CDR2 FQNEAQ (reference sequence). J was trimmed by 5 bases and V by 3 bases; bases with no gene match: 6. The CDR3 is made up of 15 amino acids. The CDR3 coding sequence is TGTGCCAGCAGCTTTGGGGGGACAGGGGGGGACGAGCAGTACTTC. Translated, it gives CASSFGGTGGDEQYF.

The J gene is TRBJ2-2, the V gene TRBV5-1; TRBD1 is a possible D gene (7 bases). Between the trimmed V and J ends, which lost 4 bases and 3 bases, there was a span of 16 bases. Germline V gene data show CDR1 as SGHRS and CDR2 as YFSETQ. The length of the CDR3 is 16 residues. The CDR3 here is CASSPDVRGDTGELFF. Here the CDR3 DNA reads TGCGCCAGCAGCCCGGATGTCAGGGGGGACACCGGGGAGCTGTTTTTT.